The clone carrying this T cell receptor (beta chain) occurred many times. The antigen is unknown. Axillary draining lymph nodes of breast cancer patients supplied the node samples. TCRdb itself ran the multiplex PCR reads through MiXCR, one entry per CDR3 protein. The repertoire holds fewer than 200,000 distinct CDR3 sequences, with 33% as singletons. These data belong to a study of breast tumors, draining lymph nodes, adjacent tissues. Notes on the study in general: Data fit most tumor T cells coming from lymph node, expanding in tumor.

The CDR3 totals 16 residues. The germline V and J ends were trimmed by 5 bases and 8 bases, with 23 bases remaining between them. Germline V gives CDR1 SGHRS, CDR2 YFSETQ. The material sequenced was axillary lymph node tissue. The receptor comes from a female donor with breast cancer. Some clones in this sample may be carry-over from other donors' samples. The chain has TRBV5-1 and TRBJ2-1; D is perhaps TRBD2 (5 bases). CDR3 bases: TGCGCCAGCAGTAGAGTAGGAGGCCAGCTGGGAGATGAGCAGTTCTTC. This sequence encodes CASSRVGGQLGDEQFF.